The rows below give T cell receptor beta chains drawn from one sample of a study of tumor-infiltrating lymphocytes in localized non-small cell lung cancer. Libraries were prepared by immunoSEQ multiplex PCR; TCRdb keeps only in-frame clonotypes and omits some of them. Of about 16,000 clones listed, over 65% are singletons. Specimen: lung tumor tissue. The receptors derive from a human donor with non-small cell lung cancer. Each CDR3 is given with its conserved first and last residue. The order of the fields is V gene, clone size, J gene, CDR3 protein. Clone size is not always given. Where it is, it says once, few, many or a class for expanded clones.

v_call: TRBV7-9; clone_size: medium-sized; j_call: TRBJ1-2; cdr3_aa: CASSPLEGSYTF
v_call: TRBV11-2; clone_size: -; j_call: TRBJ2-3; cdr3_aa: CASSLVSGITDTQYF
v_call: TRBV7-6; clone_size: -; j_call: TRBJ2-2; cdr3_aa: CASSQGRLNTGELFF
v_call: TRBV5-1; clone_size: -; j_call: TRBJ1-4; cdr3_aa: CASSLGSGEKLFF
v_call: TRBV5-8; clone_size: -; j_call: TRBJ2-2; cdr3_aa: CASSLAGHKTRELFF
v_call: TRBV6-5; clone_size: few; j_call: TRBJ1-1; cdr3_aa: CASRKTPNTEAFF
v_call: TRBV19; clone_size: -; j_call: TRBJ2-1; cdr3_aa: CAVRGYNEQFF
v_call: TRBV5-6; clone_size: -; j_call: TRBJ2-7; cdr3_aa: CASSPPGQGTYEQYF
v_call: TRBV18; clone_size: -; j_call: TRBJ2-3; cdr3_aa: CASSSQGGGTDTQYF
v_call: TRBV5-5; clone_size: -; j_call: TRBJ2-3; cdr3_aa: CASSFGFTDTQYF
v_call: TRBV4-3; clone_size: -; j_call: TRBJ2-5; cdr3_aa: CASSQHTQETQYF
v_call: TRBV5-6; clone_size: -; j_call: TRBJ2-1; cdr3_aa: CASSSVGGRTPRNEQFF
v_call: TRBV4-3; clone_size: -; j_call: TRBJ2-7; cdr3_aa: CASSQGRGDEQYF
v_call: TRBV19; clone_size: -; j_call: TRBJ2-1; cdr3_aa: CASSTLTSDEQFF
v_call: TRBV6-6; clone_size: -; j_call: TRBJ1-3; cdr3_aa: CASKGPSSGNTIYF
v_call: TRBV28; clone_size: -; j_call: TRBJ2-1; cdr3_aa: CASNLDSRSYNEQFF
v_call: TRBV5-1; clone_size: -; j_call: TRBJ2-5; cdr3_aa: CASSWGGAGGETQYF
v_call: TRBV5-8; clone_size: -; j_call: TRBJ1-4; cdr3_aa: CASSGTAEKLFF
v_call: TRBV14; clone_size: -; j_call: TRBJ2-7; cdr3_aa: CASSLTRGSEQYF
v_call: TRBV2; clone_size: few; j_call: TRBJ1-2; cdr3_aa: CASSLRGQNGYTF
v_call: TRBV13; clone_size: -; j_call: TRBJ2-6; cdr3_aa: CASVLTSRVEAGANVLTF
v_call: TRBV7-2; clone_size: -; j_call: TRBJ2-4; cdr3_aa: CASSPRENKNIQYF
v_call: TRBV30; clone_size: few; j_call: TRBJ2-7; cdr3_aa: CAWSLPYPGTASYEQYF
v_call: TRBV7-2; clone_size: -; j_call: TRBJ2-1; cdr3_aa: CASSFMAGVLNNEQFF
v_call: TRBV2; clone_size: once; j_call: TRBJ2-7; cdr3_aa: CASSLGGAEQYF
v_call: TRBV19; clone_size: -; j_call: TRBJ1-5; cdr3_aa: CASSIVKGLNQPQHF
v_call: TRBV7-2; clone_size: -; j_call: TRBJ1-2; cdr3_aa: CASSLKARVDYGYTF
v_call: TRBV30; clone_size: -; j_call: TRBJ1-1; cdr3_aa: CAWSVGGNTEAFF
v_call: TRBV7-2; clone_size: -; j_call: TRBJ2-1; cdr3_aa: CASRKPGQVAYNEQFF
v_call: TRBV5-5; clone_size: once; j_call: TRBJ1-1; cdr3_aa: CASSLTGQITEAFF
v_call: TRBV7-9; clone_size: -; j_call: TRBJ2-7; cdr3_aa: CASSALYEQYF
v_call: TRBV7-8; clone_size: -; j_call: TRBJ1-4; cdr3_aa: CASSRGRKEKLFF
v_call: TRBV19; clone_size: -; j_call: TRBJ2-7; cdr3_aa: CASSIQGQGPYEQYF
v_call: TRBV28; clone_size: -; j_call: TRBJ2-4; cdr3_aa: CASSLSQHGNIQYF
v_call: TRBV20-1; clone_size: -; j_call: TRBJ2-7; cdr3_aa: CGGLAGEQYF
v_call: TRBV19; clone_size: -; j_call: TRBJ1-2; cdr3_aa: CASTLAMDYGYTF
v_call: TRBV7-8; clone_size: -; j_call: TRBJ2-3; cdr3_aa: CASSLWTREDTQYF
v_call: TRBV7-2; clone_size: few; j_call: TRBJ2-7; cdr3_aa: CASSLSRSEQYF
v_call: TRBV6-5; clone_size: -; j_call: TRBJ1-2; cdr3_aa: CASSGQTGGYGYTF
v_call: TRBV27; clone_size: -; j_call: TRBJ2-1; cdr3_aa: CASSSTRLAGGAYNEQFF
v_call: TRBV4-3; clone_size: once; j_call: TRBJ1-4; cdr3_aa: CASSPTRFSTNEKLFF
v_call: TRBV19; clone_size: -; j_call: TRBJ2-7; cdr3_aa: CASSISQGGTGEQYF
v_call: TRBV30; clone_size: -; j_call: TRBJ1-4; cdr3_aa: CAGRDRGRGNEKLFF
v_call: TRBV10-1; clone_size: -; j_call: TRBJ2-5; cdr3_aa: CAERYRNRKQETQYF
v_call: TRBV7-8; clone_size: -; j_call: TRBJ1-2; cdr3_aa: CASSLAQSGSSGYTF
v_call: TRBV7-2; clone_size: -; j_call: TRBJ2-2; cdr3_aa: CASSLVVQGELFF
v_call: TRBV4-3; clone_size: -; j_call: TRBJ1-6; cdr3_aa: CASSQGPGGGNSPLHF
v_call: TRBV7-9; clone_size: -; j_call: TRBJ2-7; cdr3_aa: CASSLSGGWIGEQYF
v_call: TRBV6-5; clone_size: -; j_call: TRBJ2-7; cdr3_aa: CASSYSAGAGHYEQYF
v_call: TRBV7-3; clone_size: -; j_call: TRBJ2-1; cdr3_aa: CASSLISGSDEQFF
v_call: TRBV19; clone_size: once; j_call: TRBJ2-7; cdr3_aa: CASKAGPNSYEQYF
v_call: TRBV5-1; clone_size: -; j_call: TRBJ2-7; cdr3_aa: CASSSPQGLEQYF
v_call: TRBV6-4; clone_size: -; j_call: TRBJ2-7; cdr3_aa: CASSDYYEQYF
v_call: TRBV7-8; clone_size: few; j_call: TRBJ1-5; cdr3_aa: CASRGGSLDQPQHF
v_call: TRBV11-3; clone_size: -; j_call: TRBJ2-4; cdr3_aa: CASSFDPVGIQYF